The 31 T cell receptor beta chains below come from one sample, sequenced in a study of T cells after yellow fever vaccination. One entry per CDR3 protein results from TCRdb running MiXCR on the 5' RACE reads. This table has around 47,000 distinct CDR3 sequences, roughly 7% appearing once. The specimen was CD8+ T cells not binding an NS4B(214-222) dextramer, sorted from PBMCs, collected 45 days after the yellow fever booster vaccination. The receptors originated from a man aged 25-40 years who received the YFV17D yellow fever vaccine.

This clonotype was observed many times. V usage is TRBV24-1 and J usage is TRBJ2-1, with a tentative D call TRBD2 (6 bases). This CDR3 comprises 14 residues. Germline V gene data show CDR1 as KGHDR and CDR2 as SFDVKD. Trimming left V 5 bases short and J 9 bases short, with 16 bases between. The CDR3 region has the DNA TGTGCCACCAGTGTTGGCGGGGTAGACGGTGAGCAGTTCTTC. Translated, it gives CATSVGGVDGEQFF.

The rearrangement uses TRBV2 and TRBJ2-7; D gene uncertain. Looked up from germline, CDR1 is SNHLY and CDR2 is FYNNEI. CDR3 size: 16 residues. V was clipped by 5 bases and J by 0 bases, with 17 bases between them. This CDR3 reads CASSLHPTVSSYEQYF. CDR3 nucleotides: TGTGCCAGCAGTCTACACCCAACAGTCTCCTCCTACGAGCAGTACTTC.

This clonotype has ten or more counts. The chain is built from TRBV6-1 and TRBJ2-1; tentatively, D is TRBD1 (7 bases). Germline CDR1 is MNHNS and CDR2 is SASEGT. V was pared by 7 bases and J by 1 base, with 14 bases between. The CDR3 length is 15 residues. In DNA form, the CDR3 reads TGTGCCAGCACCACTCAGGGGGGTTCCTACAATGAGCAGTTCTTC. The encoded protein is CASTTQGGSYNEQFF.

This clonotype was recorded at least ten times. This chain uses TRBV27 with TRBJ2-7, with 12 bases matching TRBD2. The CDR3 extends over 16 amino acids. V trimming: 3 bases; J trimming: 6 bases; junction bases outside the gene matches: 9. CDR1 MNHEY and CDR2 SMNVEV come from the germline V gene (reference sequence). The CDR3 nucleotides read TGTGCCAGCAGTTTTGGTCTAGCGGGAGGGCTGGCCGAGCAGTACTTC. Its protein is CASSFGLAGGLAEQYF.

The V call is TRBV9, the J call TRBJ1-2; D gene unclear. Germline V gene lookup returns CDR1 SGDLS and CDR2 YYNGEE. This CDR3 is built from 11 residues. V was shortened by 4 bases and J by 8 bases, with 9 bases between the two germline ends. CDR3 coding DNA: TGTGCCAGCAGCACCCAAATCGGCTACACCTTC. Translating it yields CASSTQIGYTF.

This clonotype was seen at least ten times. The rearrangement uses TRBV7-2 and TRBJ2-7; 11 bases line up with TRBD2. CDR1 SGHTA and CDR2 FQGNSA come from the germline V gene. This CDR3 has 15 amino acids. With 5 bases clipped from V and 2 bases from J, the junction kept 5 bases outside the gene matches. The CDR3 nucleotides read TGTGCCAGCAGCACCGGACTAGCGGGTACCTACGAGCAGTACTTC. This sequence encodes CASSTGLAGTYEQYF.

This clonotype was counted many times. The chain uses TRBV25-1 and TRBJ2-3; 7 bases agree with TRBD1. The germline V gene has CDR1 MGHDK and CDR2 SYGVNS. The CDR3 spans 13 residues. The trim removed 6 bases at V and 7 bases at J, leaving 7 bases unmatched. In nucleotides, the CDR3 is TGTGCCAGCAGCTGGACAGGACCTCATACGCAGTATTTT. As protein: CASSWTGPHTQYF.

This clonotype was detected ten times or more. The chain uses TRBV6-5 and TRBJ2-7, with 7 bases lining up with TRBD1. The V and J ends lost 5 bases and 2 bases, in that order; junction bases with no gene match: 6. Germline assignment: CDR1 MNHEY and CDR2 SVGAGI. The CDR3 sequence is 14 residues long. CDR3 sequence reads: CASSRQGVAYEQYF. In nucleotides, the CDR3 is TGTGCCAGCAGTCGACAGGGTGTAGCCTACGAGCAGTACTTC.

The chain couples TRBV6-5 to TRBJ2-1; 9 bases fit TRBD2. This CDR3 contains 13 residues. The V gene end was trimmed by 2 bases and the J gene end by 14 bases; junction bases not matched to a gene: 7. Germline loops: CDR1 MNHEY, CDR2 SVGAGI. The CDR3 is CASSYNSGSIEFF. Here the CDR3 DNA reads TGTGCCAGCAGTTACAATAGCGGGAGCATTGAGTTCTTC.

This clonotype turned up a few times. V is TRBV20-1 and J is TRBJ2-3; 10 bases fit TRBD1. V trimming: 1 base; J trimming: 0 bases; junction bases outside the gene matches: 4. This CDR3 contains 16 residues. The V gene's germline CDR1 is DFQATT and CDR2 SNEGSKA (reference sequence). The CDR3 DNA sequence: TGCAGTGCTAGAGTGAGACAGGGGGCTAGCACAGATACGCAGTATTTT. This codes for CSARVRQGASTDTQYF.

This clonotype was detected many times. The chain is built from TRBV12-3 or TRBV12-4 and TRBJ2-1, with D maybe TRBD2 (5 bases). Trimming removed 7 bases at V and 12 bases at J, with 16 bases between. The CDR3 has 12 residues. Here the CDR3 reads CASNLSRGGQFF. CDR3 bases: TGTGCCAGCAACTTAAGTCGGGGTGGGCAGTTCTTC.

At least ten counts were recorded for this clonotype. The V call is TRBV4-3, the J call TRBJ2-7, with D tentatively TRBD2 (5 bases). CDR1 and CDR2 from the germline V gene are LGHNA and YSLEER. V was trimmed by 1 base and J by 0 bases, leaving 10 bases between them. The CDR3 contains 15 residues. The CDR3 DNA reads TGCGCCAGCAGCCAAGCCGGAACTAGCTCCTACGAGCAGTACTTC. This gives the protein CASSQAGTSSYEQYF.

This clonotype was observed at least ten times. Here the CDR3 reads CSVGQGQGAYEQYF. The CDR3 nucleotides read TGCAGCGTTGGTCAGGGACAGGGGGCCTACGAGCAGTACTTC. The V call is TRBV29-1, the J call TRBJ2-7; 11 nucleotides agree with TRBD1. CDR3 length: 14 residues. V lost 4 bases to trimming and J lost 2 bases; unmatched junction nucleotides: 4. From germline, CDR1 is SQVTM and CDR2 ANQGSEA.

This clonotype was counted many times. This chain links TRBV4-3 with TRBJ2-1; perhaps TRBD1 as D (6 bases). CDR3 size: 15 residues. From germline, CDR1 is LGHNA and CDR2 YSLEER. The V end was cut by 3 bases, the J end by 4 bases, with 13 bases between. This CDR3 reads CASSQLQGNYNEQFF. The CDR3 DNA is TGCGCCAGCAGCCAGTTACAGGGAAATTACAATGAGCAGTTCTTC.

This clonotype was seen a few times. This chain joins TRBV29-1 and TRBJ1-1, with D possibly being TRBD1 (6 bases). V was clipped by 7 bases and J by 4 bases, with 16 bases between them. Germline V gene sequence: CDR1 SQVTM, CDR2 ANQGSEA. The CDR3 runs to 13 residues. The CDR3 is CSGGGYSATEAFF. The CDR3 DNA reads TGCAGCGGAGGGGGGTACTCTGCCACTGAAGCTTTCTTT.

This clonotype was picked up one time. Just one base apart from a much larger clone, this may be a read error. The V and J genes are TRBV12-3 or TRBV12-4 and TRBJ2-5; D unresolved. Deletions cut 8 bases from V and 2 bases from J, with 18 bases between. This CDR3 comprises 15 residues. CDR3 in DNA: TGTGCCAGCCAGGCCACGGTGTCAACTCAAGAGACCCAGTACTTC. Amino acid sequence: CASQATVSTQETQYF.

This clonotype was observed many times. The rearrangement uses TRBV20-1 and TRBJ2-3; 9 nucleotides line up with TRBD2. From germline, CDR1 is DFQATT and CDR2 SNEGSKA (reference sequence). This CDR3 contains 15 residues. V shed 0 bases, J shed 5 bases, and the junction held 6 bases outside the gene matches. CDR3 amino acids: CSARDLAGDLDTQYF. CDR3 nucleotide sequence: TGCAGTGCTAGAGATTTAGCGGGAGATCTAGATACGCAGTATTTT.

This clonotype was counted many times. The chain uses TRBV28 and TRBJ2-7; D ambiguous. Trimming stripped 6 bases from V and 3 bases from J, with 15 bases between. There are 14 residues in the CDR3. Germline lookup yields CDR1 MDHEN and CDR2 SYDVKM. CDR3 sequence (DNA): TGTGCCAGCAGCCGTCGGAGTATCGACTACGAGCAGTACTTC. Translating gives CASSRRSIDYEQYF.

This clonotype came up many times. Germline is not matched at one junction end, which may reflect a read error. V usage is TRBV20-1 and J usage is TRBJ2-3; D not certain. Germline loops: CDR1 DFQATT, CDR2 SNEGSKA (reference sequence). The CDR3 contains 13 residues. CDR3 in amino acids: CSAMVQNTDTQYF. The CDR3 DNA is TGCAGCGCTATGGTTCAGAACACAGATACGCAGTATTTT.

This clonotype has a count of ten or more. The chain uses TRBV15 and TRBJ2-5; D is unresolved. The CDR3 runs 12 residues. CDR1 LNHNV and CDR2 YYDKDF come from the germline V gene (reference sequence). V lost 3 bases and J 6 bases, leaving 8 bases between the germline ends. CDR3: CATSSAYKTQYF. CDR3 sequence (DNA): TGTGCCACCAGCAGCGCTTACAAGACCCAGTACTTC.

At least ten counts were recorded for this clonotype. The chain uses TRBV27 and TRBJ1-1; D remains ambiguous. CDR3 length: 15 residues. Trimming removed 3 bases at V and 0 bases at J, with 11 bases between. Looked up from germline, CDR1 is MNHEY and CDR2 is SMNVEV (reference sequence). In DNA, the CDR3 is TGTGCCAGCAGTTTGATCGGACCATTGAACACTGAAGCTTTCTTT. Its protein is CASSLIGPLNTEAFF.

In this sample, this clonotype turned up many times. The chain is built from TRBV7-6 and TRBJ2-1; 11 bases map to TRBD2. Unmatched junction bases numbered 2, after V lost 5 bases and J lost 2 bases. The CDR3 is made up of 15 amino acids. Per germline, CDR1 SGHVS and CDR2 FNYEAQ. The CDR3 DNA follows: TGTGCCAGCAGCCCGGGACTAGCGGCCTACAATGAGCAGTTCTTC. Protein: CASSPGLAAYNEQFF.

Many counts were recorded for this clonotype. The chain joins TRBV6-2 or TRBV6-3 to TRBJ1-5, with a weak D call TRBD1 (6 bases). Trimming removed 5 bases from V and 4 bases from J, with 12 bases in between. The CDR3 runs 14 residues. CDR1 and CDR2 (germline): MNHEY, SVGEGT. Here the CDR3 reads CASSDGGSNQPQHF. The CDR3, as DNA: TGTGCCAGCAGTGACGGGGGCTCGAATCAGCCCCAGCATTTT.

This clonotype has at least ten counts. V and J are TRBV5-1 and TRBJ1-1; 12 nucleotides match TRBD1. Trimming cost V 4 bases and J 7 bases; bases outside gene matches: 8. Per the germline V gene, CDR1 is SGHRS and CDR2 is YFSETQ. CDR3 size: 15 residues. The CDR3 protein is CASSGGDRGPGEAFF. DNA of the CDR3: TGCGCCAGCAGCGGGGGGGACAGGGGGCCAGGTGAAGCTTTCTTT.

This clonotype was seen at least ten times. This chain links TRBV12-3 or TRBV12-4 with TRBJ2-1, with a possible D match to TRBD2 (5 bases). This CDR3 contains 17 residues. With 7 bases removed from V and 7 bases from J, the gap between germline ends came to 26 bases. The CDR3 spells CASTPSTISLALNEQFF. Here the CDR3 DNA reads TGTGCCAGCACCCCTTCGACTATCTCCCTGGCCCTTAATGAGCAGTTCTTC.

In this sample, this clonotype turned up a few times. The V call is TRBV11-1, the J call TRBJ2-3; 10 positions match TRBD2. The V and J ends lost 6 bases and 1 base, in that order; junction bases with no gene match: 16. CDR1 and CDR2 (germline): SGHAT, FQDESV (reference sequence). The length of the CDR3 is 19 residues. The CDR3 sequence: CASRGTYGTSVLRTDTQYF. CDR3 nucleotide sequence: TGTGCCAGCAGGGGAACATATGGGACTAGCGTATTACGCACAGATACGCAGTATTTT.

J is TRBJ2-7 and V is TRBV5-5, with 8 positions matching TRBD1. V gave up 3 bases and J gave up 7 bases; unmatched junction bases: 9. This CDR3 has 14 residues. Germline V CDR1 and CDR2: SGHKS, YYEKEE (reference sequence). The CDR3 bases are TGTGCCAGCAGCTCCCAGGGGGCGGTGGGGGAGCAGTACTTC. Protein product: CASSSQGAVGEQYF.

This clonotype was seen at least ten times. The J gene is TRBJ2-1, the V gene TRBV6-5; TRBD2 matches 9 bases. CDR1 is MNHEY and CDR2 is SVGAGI in the germline V gene. J gave up 2 bases and V 6 bases, and 2 bases lay outside the gene matches. The CDR3 has 14 amino acids. The DNA of the CDR3 is TGTGCCAGCAGGTCTAGCGGGACCTACAATGAGCAGTTCTTC. It specifies CASRSSGTYNEQFF.

As to this clonotype: A much larger clone differs from this one at a single base, so this may be a read error. V is TRBV27 and J is TRBJ1-2, with 12 bases that match TRBD1. Germline V lookup: CDR1 MNHEY, CDR2 SMNVEV (reference sequence). The CDR3 sequence is 15 residues long. V shed 5 bases and J 5 bases; nucleotides not matched to a gene: 6. The chain's CDR3 is CASSPGTGGAYGYTF. Written as DNA, the CDR3 is TGTGCCAGCAGTCCTGGGACAGGGGGCGCGTATGGCTACACCTTC.

The CDR3, as DNA: TGTGCCAGCAGCGGGCTAGCGGAGACTAATGAGCAGTTCTTC. Translating it yields CASSGLAETNEQFF. V gene TRBV5-6 combines with J gene TRBJ2-1, with 7 bases that match TRBD2. Losses at the gene ends were 4 bases for V and 7 bases for J; bases not matched to a gene: 8. CDR3 length equals 14 residues. Germline-derived CDR1 and CDR2 are SGHDT and YYEEEE.

This clonotype was observed a handful of times. The chain combines TRBV6-2 or TRBV6-3 with TRBJ2-7; D remains unclear. The CDR3 is 15 amino acids. The germline CDR1 and CDR2 sequences are MNHEY and SVGEGT. Trimming stripped 0 bases from V and 6 bases from J, with 15 bases between. CDR3 sequence (DNA): TGTGCCAGCAGTTACTCGACGGCCTCTCACCGCGAGCAGTACTTC. It yields the protein CASSYSTASHREQYF.